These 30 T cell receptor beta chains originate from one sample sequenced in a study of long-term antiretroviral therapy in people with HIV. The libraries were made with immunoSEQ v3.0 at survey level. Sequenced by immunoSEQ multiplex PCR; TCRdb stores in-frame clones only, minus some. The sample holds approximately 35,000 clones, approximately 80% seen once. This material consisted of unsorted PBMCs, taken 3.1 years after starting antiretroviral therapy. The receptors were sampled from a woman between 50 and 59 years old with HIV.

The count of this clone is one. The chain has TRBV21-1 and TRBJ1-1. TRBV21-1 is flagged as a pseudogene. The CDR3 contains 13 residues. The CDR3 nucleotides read TGTGCCAGCAGCAAGCGGAAGTGCACTGAAGCTTTCTTT. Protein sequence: CASSKRKCTEAFF.

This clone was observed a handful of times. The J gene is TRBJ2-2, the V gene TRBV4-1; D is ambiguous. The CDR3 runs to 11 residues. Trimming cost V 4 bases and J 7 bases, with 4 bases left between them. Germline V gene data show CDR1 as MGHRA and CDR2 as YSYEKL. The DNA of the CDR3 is TGCGCCAGCAGCCGGGGCGGGGAGCTGTTTTTT. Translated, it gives CASSRGGELFF.

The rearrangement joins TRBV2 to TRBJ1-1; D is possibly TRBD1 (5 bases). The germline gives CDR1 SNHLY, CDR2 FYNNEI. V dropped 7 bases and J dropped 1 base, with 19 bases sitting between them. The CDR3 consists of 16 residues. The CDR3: CASTREGQGANTEAFF. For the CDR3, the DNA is TGTGCCAGCACCAGAGAGGGGCAGGGCGCGAACACTGAAGCTTTCTTT.

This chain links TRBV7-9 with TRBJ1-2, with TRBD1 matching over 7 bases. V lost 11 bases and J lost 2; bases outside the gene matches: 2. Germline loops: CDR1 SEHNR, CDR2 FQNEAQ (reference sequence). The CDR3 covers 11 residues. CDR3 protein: CAAGGNYGYTF. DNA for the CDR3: TGTGCCGCAGGGGGGAACTATGGCTACACCTTC. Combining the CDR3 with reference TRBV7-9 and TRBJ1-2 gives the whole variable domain DTGVSQNPRHKITKRGQNVTFRCDPISEHNRLYWYRQTLGQGPEFLTYFQNEAQLEKSRLLSDRFSAERPKGSFSTLEIQRTEQGDSAMYLCAAGGNYGYTFGSGTRLTVV.

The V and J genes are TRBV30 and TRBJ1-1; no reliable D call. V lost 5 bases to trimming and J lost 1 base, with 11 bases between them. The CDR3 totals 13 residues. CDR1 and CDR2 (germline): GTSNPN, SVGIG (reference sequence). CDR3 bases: TGTGCCTGGGCGATTGGCTCGAACACTGAAGCTTTCTTT. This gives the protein CAWAIGSNTEAFF.

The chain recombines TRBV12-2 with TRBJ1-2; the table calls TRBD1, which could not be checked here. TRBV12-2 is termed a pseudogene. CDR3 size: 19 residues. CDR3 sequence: CASRFWDREVESANYGYTF. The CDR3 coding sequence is TGTGCAAGTCGCTTCTGGGACAGGGAAGTCGAATCGGCTAACTATGGCTACACCTTC.

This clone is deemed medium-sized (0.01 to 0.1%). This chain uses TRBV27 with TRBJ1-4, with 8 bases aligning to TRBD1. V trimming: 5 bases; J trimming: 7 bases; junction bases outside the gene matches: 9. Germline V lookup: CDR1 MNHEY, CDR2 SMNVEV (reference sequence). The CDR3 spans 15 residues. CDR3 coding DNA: TGTGCCAGCAGTGCGTTCAGGGGGCGCGGTGAAAAACTGTTTTTT. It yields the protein CASSAFRGRGEKLFF. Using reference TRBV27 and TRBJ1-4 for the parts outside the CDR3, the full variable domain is EAQVTQNPRYLITVTGKKLTVTCSQNMNHEYMSWYRQDPGLGLRQIYYSMNVEVTDKGDVPEGYKVSRKEKRNFPLILESPSPNQTSLYFCASSAFRGRGEKLFFGSGTQLSVL.

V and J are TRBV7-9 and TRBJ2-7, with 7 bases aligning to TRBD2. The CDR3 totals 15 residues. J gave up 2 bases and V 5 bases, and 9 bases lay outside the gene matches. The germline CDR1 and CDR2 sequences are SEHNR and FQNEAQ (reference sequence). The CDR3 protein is CASSTPGGGPYEQYV. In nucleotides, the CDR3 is TGTGCCAGCAGCACCCCGGGAGGAGGGCCCTACGAGCAGTACGTC.

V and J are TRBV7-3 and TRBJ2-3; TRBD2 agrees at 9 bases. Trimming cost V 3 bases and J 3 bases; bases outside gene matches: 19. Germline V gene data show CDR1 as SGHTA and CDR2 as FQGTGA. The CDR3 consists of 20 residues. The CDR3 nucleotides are TGTGCCAGCAGCTTCCTCCCCGTAGGGGGCGGGGGGGCTGGGACAGATACGCAGTATTTT. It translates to CASSFLPVGGGGAGTDTQYF.

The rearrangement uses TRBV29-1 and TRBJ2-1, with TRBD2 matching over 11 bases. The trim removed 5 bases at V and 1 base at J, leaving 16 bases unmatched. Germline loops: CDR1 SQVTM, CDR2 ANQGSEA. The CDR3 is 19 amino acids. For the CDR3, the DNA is TGCAGCGTTATAATGACTAGCGGGGACGTTACCCTTTCCTACAATGAGCAGTTCTTC. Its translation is CSVIMTSGDVTLSYNEQFF.

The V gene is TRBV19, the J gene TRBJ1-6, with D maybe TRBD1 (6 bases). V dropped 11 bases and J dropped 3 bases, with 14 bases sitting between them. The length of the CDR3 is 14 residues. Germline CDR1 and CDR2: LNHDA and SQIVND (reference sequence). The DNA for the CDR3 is TGTGCCGCGGCCCGGACAGTCTATAATTCACCCCTCCACTTT. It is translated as CAAARTVYNSPLHF.

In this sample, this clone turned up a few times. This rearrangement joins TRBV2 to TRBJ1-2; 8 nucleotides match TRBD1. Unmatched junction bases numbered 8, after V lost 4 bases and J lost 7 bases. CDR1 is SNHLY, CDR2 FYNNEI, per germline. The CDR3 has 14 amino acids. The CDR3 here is CASSARTGFSGYTF. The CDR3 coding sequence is TGTGCCAGCAGTGCCCGGACAGGGTTTTCTGGCTACACCTTC. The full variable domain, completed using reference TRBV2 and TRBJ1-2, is EPEVTQTPSHQVTQMGQEVILRCVPISNHLYFYWYRQILGQKVEFLVSFYNNEISEKSEIFDDQFSVERPDGSNFTLKIRSTKLEDSAMYFCASSARTGFSGYTFGSGTRLTVV.

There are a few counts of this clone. The CDR3 loop reads CASTGGQPPDTQYF. CDR3 coding DNA: TGTGCCAGCACCGGGGGACAGCCCCCGGATACGCAGTATTTT. The genes are TRBV6-1 and TRBJ2-3, with D tentatively TRBD1 (7 bases). Germline V gives CDR1 MNHNS, CDR2 SASEGT. The CDR3 spans 14 residues. V shed 7 bases and J shed 6 bases, with 17 bases lying between them.

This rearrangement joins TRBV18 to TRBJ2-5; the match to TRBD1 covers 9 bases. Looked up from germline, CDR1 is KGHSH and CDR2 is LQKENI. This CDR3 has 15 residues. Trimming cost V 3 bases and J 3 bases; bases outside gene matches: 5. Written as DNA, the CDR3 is TGTGCCAGCTCACCGGGACAGGGTGGGAAAGAGACCCAGTACTTC. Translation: CASSPGQGGKETQYF.

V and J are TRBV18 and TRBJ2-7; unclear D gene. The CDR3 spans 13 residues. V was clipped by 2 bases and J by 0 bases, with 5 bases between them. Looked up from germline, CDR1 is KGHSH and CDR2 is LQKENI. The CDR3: CASSPADSYEQYV. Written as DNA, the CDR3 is TGTGCCAGCTCACCAGCGGACTCCTACGAGCAGTACGTC.

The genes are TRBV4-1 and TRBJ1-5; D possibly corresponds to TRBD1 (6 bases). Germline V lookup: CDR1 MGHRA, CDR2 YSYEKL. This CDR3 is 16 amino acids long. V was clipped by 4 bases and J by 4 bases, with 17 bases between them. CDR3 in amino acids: CASSPYVQGGNQPQHF. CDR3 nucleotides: TGCGCCAGCAGCCCATATGTACAGGGTGGGAATCAGCCCCAGCATTTT.

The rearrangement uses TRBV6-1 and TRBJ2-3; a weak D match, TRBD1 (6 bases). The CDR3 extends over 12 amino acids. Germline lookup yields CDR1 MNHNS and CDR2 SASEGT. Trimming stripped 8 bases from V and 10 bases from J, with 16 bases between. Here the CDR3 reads CASEGTTRPQYF. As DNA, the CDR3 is TGTGCCAGCGAGGGGACAACGAGGCCGCAGTATTTT.

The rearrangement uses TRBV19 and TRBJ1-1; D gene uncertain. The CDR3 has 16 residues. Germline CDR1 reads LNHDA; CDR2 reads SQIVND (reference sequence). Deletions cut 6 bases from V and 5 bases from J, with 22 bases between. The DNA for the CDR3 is TGTGCCAGTAGCCCGGTTCCCCCCTGGACGGGGACTGAAGCTTTCTTT. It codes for CASSPVPPWTGTEAFF.

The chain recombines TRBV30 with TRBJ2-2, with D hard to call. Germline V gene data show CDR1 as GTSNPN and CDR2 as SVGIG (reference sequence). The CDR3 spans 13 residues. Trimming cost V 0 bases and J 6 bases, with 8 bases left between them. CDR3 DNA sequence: TGTGCCTGGAGTGTACAAAGGGCCGGGGAGCTGTTTTTT. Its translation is CAWSVQRAGELFF.

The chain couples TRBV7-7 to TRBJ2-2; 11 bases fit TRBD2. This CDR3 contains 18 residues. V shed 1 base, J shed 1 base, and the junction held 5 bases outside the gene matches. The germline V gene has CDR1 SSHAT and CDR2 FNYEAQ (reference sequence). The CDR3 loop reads CASSLEASGGWNTGELFF. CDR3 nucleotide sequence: TGTGCCAGCAGCTTAGAAGCTAGCGGGGGGTGGAACACCGGGGAGCTGTTTTTT.

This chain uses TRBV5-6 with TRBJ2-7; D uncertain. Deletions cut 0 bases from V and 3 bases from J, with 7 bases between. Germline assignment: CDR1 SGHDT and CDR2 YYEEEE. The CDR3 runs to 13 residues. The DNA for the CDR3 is TGTGCCAGCAGCTTGGGACGGTTCTACGAGCAGTACGTC. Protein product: CASSLGRFYEQYV.

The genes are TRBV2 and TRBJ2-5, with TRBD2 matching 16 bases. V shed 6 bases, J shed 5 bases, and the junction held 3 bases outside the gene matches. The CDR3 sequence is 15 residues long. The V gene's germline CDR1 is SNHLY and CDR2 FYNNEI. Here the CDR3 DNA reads TGTGCCAGCAGGCCGGGACTAGCGGGGGGGGAGACCCAGTACTTC. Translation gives CASRPGLAGGETQYF.

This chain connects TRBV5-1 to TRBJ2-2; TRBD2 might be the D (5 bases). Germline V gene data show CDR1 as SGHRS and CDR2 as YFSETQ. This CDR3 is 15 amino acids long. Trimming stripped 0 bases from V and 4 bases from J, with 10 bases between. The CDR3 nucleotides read TGCGCCAGCAGCTTGGCCTCGGGGATCACCGGGGAGCTGTTTTTT. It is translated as CASSLASGITGELFF.

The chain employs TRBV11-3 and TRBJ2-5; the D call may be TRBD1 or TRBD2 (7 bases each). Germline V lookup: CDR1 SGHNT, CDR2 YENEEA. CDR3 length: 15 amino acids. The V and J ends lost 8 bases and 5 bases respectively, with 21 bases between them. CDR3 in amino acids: CASSPQGEGPETQYF. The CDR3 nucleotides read TGTGCCAGCTCCCCCCAGGGGGAGGGGCCGGAGACCCAGTACTTC. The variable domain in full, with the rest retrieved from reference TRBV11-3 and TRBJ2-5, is EAGVVQSPRYKIIEKKQPVAFWCNPISGHNTLYWYLQNLGQGPELLIRYENEEAVDDSQLPKDRFSAERLKGVDSTLKIQPAELGDSAVYLCASSPQGEGPETQYFGPGTRLLVL.

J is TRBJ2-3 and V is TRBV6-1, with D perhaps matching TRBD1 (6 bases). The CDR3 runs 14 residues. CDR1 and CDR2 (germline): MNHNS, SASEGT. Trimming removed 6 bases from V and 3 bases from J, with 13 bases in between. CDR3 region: CASRLQGGTDTQYF. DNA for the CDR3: TGTGCCAGCAGGTTACAGGGCGGAACAGATACGCAGTATTTT.

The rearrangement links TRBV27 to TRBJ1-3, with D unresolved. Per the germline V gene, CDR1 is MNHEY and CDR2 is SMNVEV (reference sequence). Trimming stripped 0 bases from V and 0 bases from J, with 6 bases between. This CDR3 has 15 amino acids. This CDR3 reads CASSLSGASGNTIYF. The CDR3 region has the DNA TGTGCCAGCAGTTTATCCGGTGCCTCTGGAAACACCATATATTTT.

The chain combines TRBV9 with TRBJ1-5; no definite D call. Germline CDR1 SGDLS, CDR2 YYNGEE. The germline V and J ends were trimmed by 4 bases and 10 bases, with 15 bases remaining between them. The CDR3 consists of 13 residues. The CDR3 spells CASSISGVGPQHF. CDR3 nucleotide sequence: TGTGCCAGCAGCATATCAGGAGTCGGCCCCCAGCATTTT.

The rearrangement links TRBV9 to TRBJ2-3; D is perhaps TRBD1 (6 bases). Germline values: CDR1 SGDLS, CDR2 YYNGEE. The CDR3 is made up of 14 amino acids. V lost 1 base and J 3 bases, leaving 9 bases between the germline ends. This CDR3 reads CASSVKGETDTQYF. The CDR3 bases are TGTGCCAGCAGCGTAAAGGGGGAGACAGATACGCAGTATTTT.

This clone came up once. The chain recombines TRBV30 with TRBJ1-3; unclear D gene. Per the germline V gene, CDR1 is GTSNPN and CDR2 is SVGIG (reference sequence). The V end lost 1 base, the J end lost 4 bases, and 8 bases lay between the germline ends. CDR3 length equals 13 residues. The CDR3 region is CAWSGGSGNTIYF. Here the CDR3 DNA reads TGTGCCTGGAGTGGGGGTTCAGGAAACACCATATATTTT. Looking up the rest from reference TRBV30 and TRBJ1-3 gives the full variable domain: SQTIHQWPATLVQPVGSPLSLECTVEGTSNPNLYWYRQAAGRGLQLLFYSVGIGQISSEVPQNLSASRPQDRQFILSSKKLLLSDSGFYLCAWSGGSGNTIYFGEGSWLTVV.

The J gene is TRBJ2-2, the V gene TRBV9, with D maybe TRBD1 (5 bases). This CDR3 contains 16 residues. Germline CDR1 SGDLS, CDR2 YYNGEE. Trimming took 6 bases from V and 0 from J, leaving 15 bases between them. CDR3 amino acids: CASTRKTGSNTGELFF. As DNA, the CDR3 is TGTGCCAGCACGAGAAAAACAGGATCGAACACCGGGGAGCTGTTTTTT.